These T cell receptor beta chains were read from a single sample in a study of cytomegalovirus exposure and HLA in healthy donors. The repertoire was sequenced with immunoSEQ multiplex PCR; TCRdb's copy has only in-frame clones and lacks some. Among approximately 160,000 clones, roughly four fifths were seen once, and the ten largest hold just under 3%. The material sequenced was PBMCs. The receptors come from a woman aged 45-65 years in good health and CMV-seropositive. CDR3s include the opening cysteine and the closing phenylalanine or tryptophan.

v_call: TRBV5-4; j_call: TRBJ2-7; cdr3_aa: CASSPQLAESYEQYF
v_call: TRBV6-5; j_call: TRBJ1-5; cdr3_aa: CASSIRTASNQPQHF
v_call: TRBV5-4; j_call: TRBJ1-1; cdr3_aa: CASAVDRGNTEAFF
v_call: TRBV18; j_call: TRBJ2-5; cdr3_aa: CASSPGTLQETQYF
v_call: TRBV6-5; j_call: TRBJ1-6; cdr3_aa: CASTRDSSYNSPLHF
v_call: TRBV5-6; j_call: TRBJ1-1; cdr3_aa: CASSLTGTNTEAFF
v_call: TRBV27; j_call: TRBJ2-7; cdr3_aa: CASSRKGQGGLYEQYF
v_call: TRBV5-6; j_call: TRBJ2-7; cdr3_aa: CASSYTGDGYEQYF
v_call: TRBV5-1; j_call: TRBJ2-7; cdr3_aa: CASSLGAVYEQYF
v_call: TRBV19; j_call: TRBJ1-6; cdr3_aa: CASNGGDFTYNSPLHF
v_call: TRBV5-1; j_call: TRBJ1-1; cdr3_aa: CASSSIWSTEAFF
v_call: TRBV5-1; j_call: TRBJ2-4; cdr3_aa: CASSSGGTPLEHIQYF
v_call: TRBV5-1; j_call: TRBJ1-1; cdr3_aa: CASSFRSEAFF
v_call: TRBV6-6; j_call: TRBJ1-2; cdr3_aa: CASRTTGAGGYTF
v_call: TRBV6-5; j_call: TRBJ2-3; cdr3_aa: CASSSQGDTQYF
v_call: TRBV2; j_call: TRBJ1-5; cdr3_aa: CASSSIDRPNQPQHF
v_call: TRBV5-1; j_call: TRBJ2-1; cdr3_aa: CASSSGASGVNEQFF
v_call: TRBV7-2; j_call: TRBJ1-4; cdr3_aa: CASSLTAVYNEKLFF
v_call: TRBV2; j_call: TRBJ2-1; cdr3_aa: CASSGLAGEQFF
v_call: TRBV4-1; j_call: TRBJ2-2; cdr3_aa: CASSLVVGELFF
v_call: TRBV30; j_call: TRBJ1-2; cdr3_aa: CAWRRSTGMHTF
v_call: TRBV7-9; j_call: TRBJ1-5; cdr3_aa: CASSSGTGQPQHF
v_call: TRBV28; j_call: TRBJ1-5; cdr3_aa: CASSPYSNQPQHF
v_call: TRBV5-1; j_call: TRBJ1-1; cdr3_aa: CASSRFDPTGFDTEAFF
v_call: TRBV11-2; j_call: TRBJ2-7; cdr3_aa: CASSLSRDYSYEQYF
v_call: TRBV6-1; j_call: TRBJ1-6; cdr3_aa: CASSEMSPLHF
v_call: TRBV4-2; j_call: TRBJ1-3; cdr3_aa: CASSQDRDSGNTIYF
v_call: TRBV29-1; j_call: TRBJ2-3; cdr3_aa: CSVNFARGVSTDTQYF
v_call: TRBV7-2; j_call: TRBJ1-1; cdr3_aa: CASSLARALEAFF
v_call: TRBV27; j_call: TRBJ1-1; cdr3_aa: CASSLDRGTNTEAFF
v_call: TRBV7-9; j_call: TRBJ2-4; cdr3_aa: CASSGSGTNIQYF
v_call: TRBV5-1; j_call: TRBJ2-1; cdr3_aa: CASSLALSGPSGGANEQFF
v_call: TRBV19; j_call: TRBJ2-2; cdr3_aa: CASSIVSGGAAGELFF